These T cell receptor beta chains were read from a single sample in a study of blood T cells in healthy people across ages. A single record per CDR3 protein comes from TCRdb applying MiXCR to the 5' RACE reads. The sample includes fewer than 800,000 distinct CDR3 sequences, over 45% seen only once; the top ten take roughly 31%. The material sequenced was blood. These receptors all come from a woman aged 55-75 years in good health. Each CDR3 is given with its conserved first and last residue. D genes are given only for firm matches. Where a row states a size, it is once, few, many or the class of an expanded clone; other rows omit it.

d_call j_call clone_size v_call cdr3_nt cdr3_aa
TRBD1 TRBJ2-1 . TRBV10-3 TGTGCCTCAGGGAATATACAGGGGATTGAGCAGTTCTTC CASGNIQGIEQFF
TRBD1 TRBJ2-5 . TRBV18 TGTGCCAGCTCACCCTTTGGGACAGGGAGTCCGGAGACCCAGTACTTC CASSPFGTGSPETQYF
TRBD1 TRBJ1-1 . TRBV28 TGTGCCAGCAGTTTAGTTTCGACAGGGGGTAATAACACTGAAGCTTTCTTT CASSLVSTGGNNTEAFF
TRBD2 TRBJ2-1 . TRBV13 TGTGCCAGCAGCTTTGATAGCGGGAGGGAGAATGAGCAGTTCTTC CASSFDSGRENEQFF
. TRBJ2-3 . TRBV18 TGTGCCAGCTCACCACTCGGGACATCTTCTAGCACAGATACGCAGTATTTT CASSPLGTSSSTDTQYF
TRBD2 TRBJ2-5 once TRBV20-1 TGCAGTGCTAACCCCCTTAGCGGGAGCGGGGAGCAGTACTTC CSANPLSGSGEQYF
. TRBJ1-2 . TRBV10-3 TGTGCCATCAGTGAGTCGGCCGGGCCCCAGAGAGGCTACACCTTC CAISESAGPQRGYTF
. TRBJ2-4 . TRBV20-1 TGCAGTGCTAGCCCGGGAAAGGGGGACAATGAGCAGTACTTC CSASPGKGDNEQYF
. TRBJ2-7 few TRBV6-5 TGTGCCAGCAGTCCCGGGACTTTAGTTTCCTACGAGCAGTACTTC CASSPGTLVSYEQYF
TRBD1 TRBJ1-5 . TRBV18 TGTGCCAGCTCATCACAGGGGGCCGCCCAACCCCAGCATTTT CASSSQGAAQPQHF
. TRBJ2-1 . TRBV6-4 TGTGCCAGCTCGTCTAGGCAGAATAATGAGCAGTTCTTC CASSSRQNNEQFF
. TRBJ2-7 . TRBV24-1 TGTGCCACCAGTGATTTTGCGACTAGATACAATGAGCAGTACTTC CATSDFATRYNEQYF
. TRBJ2-3 few TRBV5-1 TGCGCCAGCAGCCACGAAACAGATACGCAGTATTTT CASSHETDTQYF
. TRBJ2-7 . TRBV12-3/TRBV12-4 TGTGCCAGCAGTTTAGTTCTGCCCAACGAGCAGTACTTC CASSLVLPNEQYF
. TRBJ2-7 few TRBV25-1 TGTGCCAGCAGTTGGGCAGGGGAAAGGAGTCTCCAGTACTTC CASSWAGERSLQYF
TRBD1 TRBJ1-5 . TRBV20-1 TGCAGTGCTACGGACAGGAGGAGCAATCAGCCCCAGCATTTT CSATDRRSNQPQHF
. TRBJ2-7 . TRBV5-1 TGCGCCAGCAGCTTGGGCTGGGGGGACAACTACGAGCAGTACTTC CASSLGWGDNYEQYF
TRBD2 TRBJ2-1 . TRBV4-3 TGCGCCAGCATATCAGCGGGAGCCTACAATGAGCAGTTCTTC CASISAGAYNEQFF
. TRBJ2-1 . TRBV20-1 TGCAGTGCTAGAGATTTCGTTGTACAGCAGCAGTTCTTC CSARDFVVQQQFF
TRBD1 TRBJ2-5 few TRBV20-1 TGCAGTGCTAGAGATTGGGGGACAGTACAAGAGACCCAGTACTTC CSARDWGTVQETQYF
. TRBJ2-7 . TRBV18 TGTGCCAGCTCACCACAGGCCCCTGGGCCCTACGAGCAGTACTTC CASSPQAPGPYEQYF
. TRBJ2-1 . TRBV20-1 TGCAGTGCTAGAGGACTCCAGGAAAGCGATGAGCAGTTCTTC CSARGLQESDEQFF
. TRBJ2-7 few TRBV5-1 TGCGCCAGCAGCTTGAGTGGGGTTGCAAGCTACGAGCAGTACTTC CASSLSGVASYEQYF
. TRBJ2-1 . TRBV12-3/TRBV12-4 TGTGCCAGCAGGAATACTAGAACCTCCCACAATGAGCAGTTCTTC CASRNTRTSHNEQFF
TRBD1 TRBJ1-6 few TRBV20-1 TGCAGTGCTACCGCCACTCAGGGGGCGCGGGGTTCACCCCTCCACTTT CSATATQGARGSPLHF
. TRBJ1-2 once TRBV3-1 TGTGCCAGCAGCCAATGGACCACAGGATCGAGCTATGGCTACACCTTC CASSQWTTGSSYGYTF
. TRBJ2-1 . TRBV5-1 TGCGCCAGCAGCTTAGGTGGGATTGAGCAGTTCTTC CASSLGGIEQFF
. TRBJ2-7 . TRBV28 TGTGCCAGCAGTTTTCAAGGGCCGTCCTACGAGCAGTACTTC CASSFQGPSYEQYF
. TRBJ2-3 . TRBV4-2 TGTGCCAGCAGCCAAGAAGGGCAAGGGCCTCCAGATACGCAGTATTTT CASSQEGQGPPDTQYF
. TRBJ1-6 . TRBV6-2/TRBV6-3 TGTGCCAGCAAATCGGGGGAATCCGGGAGGAATTCACCCCTCCACTTT CASKSGESGRNSPLHF
. TRBJ1-1 once TRBV29-1 TGCAGCGTTGCACGCGCTCAGCTTGAAGCTTTCTTT CSVARAQLEAFF